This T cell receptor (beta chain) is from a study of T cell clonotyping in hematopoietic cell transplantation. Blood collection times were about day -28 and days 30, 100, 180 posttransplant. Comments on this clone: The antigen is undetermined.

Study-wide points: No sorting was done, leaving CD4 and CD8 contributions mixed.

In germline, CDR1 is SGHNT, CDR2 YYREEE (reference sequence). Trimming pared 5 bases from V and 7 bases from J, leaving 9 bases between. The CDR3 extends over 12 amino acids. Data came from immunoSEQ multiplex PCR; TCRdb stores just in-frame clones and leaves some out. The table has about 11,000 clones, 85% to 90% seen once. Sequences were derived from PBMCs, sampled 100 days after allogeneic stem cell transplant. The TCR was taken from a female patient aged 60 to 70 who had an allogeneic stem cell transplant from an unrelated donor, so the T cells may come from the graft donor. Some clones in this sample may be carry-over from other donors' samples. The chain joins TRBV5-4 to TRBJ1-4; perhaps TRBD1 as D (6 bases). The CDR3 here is CASRQGSEKLFF. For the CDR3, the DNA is TGTGCCAGCAGACAGGGATCTGAAAAACTGTTTTTT.